A selection of T cell receptor beta chains follows, all from one sample in a study of metastatic and nonmetastatic thyroid tumors. TCRdb reprocessed the PCR reads via MiXCR. The data hold more than 10,000 clones, with around 30% observed a single time. Sequenced material: tumor tissue. All receptors come from a female donor with papillary thyroid cancer or a benign thyroid nodule (not recorded which). Some clones in this sample may be carry-over from other donors' samples. The CDR3 runs from the conserved cysteine through the conserved F or W.

>TRBV28|TRBJ1-1
CASRGADTIGGTEAFF
>TRBV12-3/TRBV12-4|TRBJ2-2
CASSRQGAPAGELFF
>TRBV5-4|TRBJ2-2
CASSWTTGAGELFF
>TRBV28|TRBJ2-2
CASSRPPRTGVRTGELFF
>TRBV7-2|TRBJ2-1
CASSLALAGTSGYNEQFF
>TRBV3-1|TRBJ2-2
CASSQTNTGELFF
>TRBV18|TRBJ2-7
CASSAGLSYEQYF
>TRBV28|TRBJ1-1
CASRTAGGTEAFF
>TRBV5-1|TRBJ2-1
CASSASGGHTYNEQFF
>TRBV13|TRBJ2-1
CASSILAGGRYNEQFF
>TRBV20-1|TRBJ2-7
CSASPKGLSYEQYF
>TRBV27|TRBJ2-3
CASRFRDSGRTDTQYF
>TRBV10-3|TRBJ2-7
CAISESDSSSYEQYF
>TRBV29-1|TRBJ1-5
CSVGNDQPQHF
>TRBV6-1|TRBJ1-5
CASSGGSTTQQPQHF
>TRBV5-5|TRBJ2-7
CASSLAGTSRYEQYF
>TRBV6-9|TRBJ1-1
CASSYKRAETEAFF
>TRBV7-2|TRBJ2-1
CASSLAGLAIEQFF
>TRBV5-1|TRBJ2-1
CASRYDRGNEQFF
>TRBV6-1|TRBJ1-5
CAIGAELNQPQHF
>TRBV11-2|TRBJ1-1
CASSAPGGYGAFF
>TRBV29-1|TRBJ1-2
CSALGAGQTNYGYTF
>TRBV20-1|TRBJ2-1
CSARDFNEQFF
>TRBV4-1|TRBJ2-5
CASSQVGGGPKETQYF
>TRBV20-1|TRBJ2-7
CSARDPTDPSYEQYF
>TRBV3-1|TRBJ1-2
CASSQEAGPTNGYTF
>TRBV30|TRBJ2-1
CAWNRQGVRNEQFF
>TRBV30|TRBJ1-6
CAWIDPSYNSPLHF
>TRBV5-1|TRBJ1-4
CASSPQARQGGNEKLFF
>TRBV5-4|TRBJ2-5
CASILDRGSETHYF
>TRBV24-1|TRBJ2-1
CATSEPKTSGYYNEQFF
>TRBV24-1|TRBJ1-4
CATSDADRRNEKLFF
>TRBV11-3|TRBJ2-2
CASSRGQVDTGELFF
>TRBV6-1|TRBJ1-1
CASNPDRGQTEAFF
>TRBV20-1|TRBJ2-1
CSARTRNEQFF
>TRBV2|TRBJ2-3
CASSVGAVGQDTQYF
>TRBV6-4|TRBJ2-2
CASSDSAEVGELFF
>TRBV5-4|TRBJ2-2
CASSLDRGTNTGELFF
>TRBV2|TRBJ2-1
CASSEYNEQFF
>TRBV7-9|TRBJ2-1
CASSPPLDSKKYNEQFF
>TRBV7-2|TRBJ2-7
CASSLGRPKEYEQYF
>TRBV3-1|TRBJ2-5
CVSSQVLTQYF
>TRBV11-2|TRBJ1-1
CASSPGTGVGGTEAFF
>TRBV4-2|TRBJ1-3
CASSQQLGQGSGNTIYF
>TRBV28|TRBJ1-4
CASSAQFGLFF
>TRBV11-3|TRBJ2-7
CASSPDPRSYEQYF
>TRBV30|TRBJ2-3
CAWSGVAGGGTDTQYF
>TRBV11-2|TRBJ1-6
CASSLTLRSPLHF
>TRBV7-2|TRBJ1-1
CASSPGQSHRRAFF
>TRBV5-1|TRBJ1-1
CASSKGLTEAFF
>TRBV2|TRBJ2-1
CATKGLAGVNEQFF
>TRBV20-1|TRBJ2-7
CSARDLRGGYYEQYF
>TRBV6-2/TRBV6-3|TRBJ1-1
CASIYAQPNTEAFF
>TRBV5-1|TRBJ1-6
CASSDGGSSYNSPLHF
>TRBV27|TRBJ1-6
CASSSGTPASSYNSPLHF
>TRBV7-2|TRBJ2-7
CASSLEVGPYEQYF